These 15 T cell receptor beta chains originate from one sample sequenced in a study of T cells in Graves' hyperthyroidism and ophthalmopathy (dated by TCRdb to the late 2010s). The protocol used for the library was multiplex PCR. TCRdb shows the sequencer as Illumina HiSeq 2000. The TCR beta CDR3 regions were amplified from the RNA transcripts. For the first round of RT-PCR on the TCR CDR3, the HTBI primer set was used together with the Qiagen OneStep RT-PCR kit. TCRdb ran its own pipeline on the public reads, namely fastp trimming at Q25 and MiXCR clone calling, and kept in-frame beta chains. Merged by CDR3 protein, the rows form single entries marked with the most common genes and DNA. The sample yields about 280,000 distinct CDR3 sequences; 20% to 30% were counted once. Jointly, the top ten make up about a quarter of the sample. What was sequenced was blood. These receptors originate from a middle-aged man with Graves' hyperthyroidism that later progressed to Graves' ophthalmopathy.

The table lists this clonotype with many counts. The chain links TRBV25-1 to TRBJ2-7; D possibly corresponds to TRBD2 (5 bases). V was cut by 7 bases and J by 1 base, with 17 bases left in between. The CDR3 loop spans 15 amino acids. Germline V gene sequence: CDR1 MGHDK, CDR2 SYGVNS. CDR3 sequence reads: CASISDLTGSYEQYF. In nucleotides, the CDR3 is TGTGCCAGCATTTCGGACCTAACGGGGTCCTACGAGCAGTACTTC.

The V gene is TRBV6-1, the J gene TRBJ1-5; maybe TRBD1 (5 bases). Trimming left V 7 bases short and J 4 bases short, with 17 bases between. This CDR3 contains 15 residues. Per the germline V gene, CDR1 is MNHNS and CDR2 is SASEGT. CDR3 sequence (DNA): TGTGCCAGCACCTCCCTTGGGGACCCGAATCAGCCCCAGCATTTT. It translates to CASTSLGDPNQPQHF.

The table lists this clonotype with many counts. The genes are TRBV27 and TRBJ2-2, with 11 positions matching TRBD2. V gave up 3 bases and J gave up 5 bases; unmatched junction bases: 5. CDR1 and CDR2 from the germline V gene are MNHEY and SMNVEV (reference sequence). This CDR3 has 16 amino acids. The CDR3 DNA reads as TGTGCCAGCAGTTTGGTTCCTAGCGGGAGGACCGGGGAGCTGTTTTTT. This sequence encodes CASSLVPSGRTGELFF.

In its sample, this clonotype was seen many times. The chain links TRBV5-1 to TRBJ1-1; no clear D. The CDR3 length is 12 residues. Trimming removed 1 base from V and 7 bases from J, with 8 bases in between. Germline CDR1 is SGHRS and CDR2 is YFSETQ. Written as DNA, the CDR3 is TGCGCCAGCAGCTTGCCAAGTGGTGAAGCTTTCTTT. Protein: CASSLPSGEAFF.

This clonotype was seen repeatedly, ten times or more. The V gene is TRBV7-2, the J gene TRBJ2-7, with 15 bases lining up with TRBD2. V lost 4 bases and J lost 7; bases outside the gene matches: 5. The CDR3 sequence is 15 residues long. The germline CDR1 and CDR2 sequences are SGHTA and FQGNSA. As DNA, the CDR3 is TGTGCCAGCAGCTGGGGGACTAGCGGGAGGCGAGAGCAGTACTTC. This sequence encodes CASSWGTSGRREQYF.

The V and J genes are TRBV28 and TRBJ2-7, with 7 bases identical to TRBD2. This CDR3 spans 14 amino acids. Germline loops: CDR1 MDHEN, CDR2 SYDVKM. Trimming took 6 bases from V and 7 from J; bases not matched to a gene: 12. This CDR3 is CASSQLAGALEQYF. In DNA form, the CDR3 reads TGTGCCAGCAGCCAGCTGGCGGGAGCTTTGGAGCAGTACTTC.

In this sample, this clonotype turned up many times. CDR3: CSAHTGALYEQYF. In DNA form, the CDR3 reads TGCAGTGCTCATACAGGGGCCCTCTACGAGCAGTACTTC. This chain joins TRBV20-1 and TRBJ2-7; 7 nucleotides match TRBD1. The CDR3 consists of 13 residues. Trimming took 5 bases from V and 3 from J; bases not matched to a gene: 7. CDR1 DFQATT and CDR2 SNEGSKA come from the germline V gene (reference sequence).

This clonotype was seen ten or more times. The chain employs TRBV7-9 and TRBJ1-1; D is possibly TRBD1 (6 bases). Germline V CDR1 and CDR2: SEHNR, FQNEAQ (reference sequence). The germline V and J ends were trimmed by 5 bases and 3 bases, with 16 bases remaining between them. The CDR3 spans 15 residues. This CDR3 is CASSQRTDPDTEAFF. Here the CDR3 DNA reads TGTGCCAGCAGCCAAAGGACAGATCCAGACACTGAAGCTTTCTTT. The full variable domain, its missing parts supplied by reference TRBV7-9 and TRBJ1-1, is DTGVSQNPRHKITKRGQNVTFRCDPISEHNRLYWYRQTLGQGPEFLTYFQNEAQLEKSRLLSDRFSAERPKGSFSTLEIQRTEQGDSAMYLCASSQRTDPDTEAFFGQGTRLTVV.

This clonotype appeared once. This chain connects TRBV11-2 to TRBJ2-7, with a tentative D call TRBD2 (5 bases). Germline values: CDR1 SGHAT, CDR2 FQNNGV. The CDR3 is made up of 18 amino acids. Trimming took 0 bases from V and 4 from J, leaving 22 bases between them. CDR3 nucleotide sequence: TGTGCCAGCAGCTTAGAATTTGCTAGTGGAGGCTATGGGTACGAGCAGTACTTC. Translated, it gives CASSLEFASGGYGYEQYF.

This clonotype appeared many times. This CDR3 reads CASSVTGVGIQYF. DNA for the CDR3: TGTGCCAGTAGTGTTACAGGTGTGGGCATTCAGTACTTC. The V call is TRBV19, the J call TRBJ2-4; tentatively, D is TRBD1 (5 bases). There are 13 residues in the CDR3. Germline values: CDR1 LNHDA, CDR2 SQIVND (reference sequence). V lost 5 bases and J lost 9, with 14 bases in between.

In its sample, this clonotype was seen many times. The chain joins TRBV7-9 to TRBJ2-7; TRBD2 matches 8 bases. V was pared by 5 bases and J by 4 bases, with 13 bases of the junction left unmatched. Germline values: CDR1 SEHNR, CDR2 FQNEAQ (reference sequence). The CDR3 is made up of 16 amino acids. The CDR3 DNA reads TGTGCCAGCAGCAAGTTAGGCGGGGGGCAAAGGTACGAGCAGTACTTC. Protein: CASSKLGGGQRYEQYF.

This clonotype was seen ten or more times. The rearrangement links TRBV20-1 to TRBJ1-5; 7 bases agree with TRBD1. Germline CDR1 DFQATT, CDR2 SNEGSKA (reference sequence). The V gene end was trimmed by 6 bases and the J gene end by 2 bases; junction bases not matched to a gene: 7. This CDR3 has 14 amino acids. In nucleotides, the CDR3 is TGCAGTGCACAAACAGGGGCGGGCAATCAGCCCCAGCATTTT. Translating it yields CSAQTGAGNQPQHF.

Ten or more counts support this clonotype. The V call is TRBV12-3 or TRBV12-4, the J call TRBJ1-3, with TRBD1 as a possible D gene (5 bases). This CDR3 has 18 amino acids. The V end was cut by 5 bases, the J end by 4 bases, with 24 bases between. The CDR3 protein is CASSRAGTGSLGGNTIYF. DNA of the CDR3: TGTGCCAGCAGTAGGGCAGGGACCGGGTCCCTCGGAGGAAACACCATATATTTT.

In this sample, this clonotype turned up many times. CDR3 in amino acids: CASSPRGEPQHF. The CDR3 nucleotides are TGTGCCAGCAGCCCCAGGGGGGAGCCCCAGCATTTT. J is TRBJ1-5 and V is TRBV6-5; TRBD1 agrees at 7 bases. Trimming cost V 6 bases and J 8 bases; bases outside gene matches: 4. CDR3 length: 12 amino acids. Germline V gives CDR1 MNHEY, CDR2 SVGAGI.

This clonotype was detected ten times or more. V usage is TRBV11-1 and J usage is TRBJ2-2; D not resolved. Germline-derived CDR1 and CDR2 are SGHAT and FQDESV (reference sequence). The CDR3 has 14 amino acids. The V and J ends lost 1 base and 2 bases respectively, with 5 bases between them. The DNA of the CDR3 is TGTGCCAGCAGCTTAGGCCGCAACACCGGGGAGCTGTTTTTT. Its translation: CASSLGRNTGELFF.